Sequencing of this T cell receptor beta chain was carried out in a study of T cell repertoires in cytomegalovirus infection (dated by TCRdb to the late 2010s). Background on the whole study: Recently identified HLA-C-restricted CMV epitopes, whose presentation resists viral immunomodulation, were targeted by peptide stimulations together with well-studied HLA-B-restricted epitopes. Donor HLA type was relevant to the analysis, as public TCR beta signatures indicated carriage of CMV infection together with the matching HLA type. Results and caveats for the whole study, not just this receptor: Carriers of CMV infection plus the relevant HLA type were discriminated by the cumulative frequency of public TCR beta family members in the study cohort and in an independent roughly 340-donor cohort. The ex vivo response was dominated by HLA-C-restricted CMV-specific TCR beta clonotypes, which also provided the single most frequent clonotype in two of eight donors.

Sequencing was carried out with an Illumina HiSeq 1500. TCRdb itself trimmed the public reads at Q25 with fastp, ran MiXCR and retained productive beta chains. Every CDR3 protein is listed once, alongside the most common genes and DNA of its rows. The sample table records some 800,000 distinct CDR3 sequences; almost 30% of these occur just once. About 12% of the sample lies in the top ten. This clonotype showed up many times. The clone's antigen remains unknown. No base qualities exist here, and no much larger clone lies one base off it. Its CDR3 holds 15 amino acids, cysteine through phenylalanine. Only the CDR3 region is kept as DNA, spanning 45 bases read in frame from base 1. Via the germline V gene (reference sequence), CDR1 is MNHEY and CDR2 SMNVEV. Trimming takes 5 bases from V and 2 bases from J, and the germline ends sit 13 bases apart. Interpreted using the paper, the treatment or condition label stands for: in vitro stimulation with specific CMV peptide epitopes to enrich CMV-specific T cells.

This clonotype originated in a human donor in good health (CMV status not recorded). Some clones in this sample may be carry-over from other donors' samples. Material: cultured CD8+ T cells from PBMCs, obtained from culture after CMV antigen stimulation. This sequence uses TRBV27 and TRBJ1-5; TRBD1 is a possible D gene, resting on 6 matching bases. The sequenced DNA: TGTGCCAGCAGTCCGGACAGAGGAGGCAATCAGCCCCAGCATTTT. Its product reads: CASSPDRGGNQPQHF.